The 8 T cell receptor beta chains in this list originate from one sample, sequenced in a study of shared clonotypes between healthy human individuals. The repertoire was sequenced with immunoSEQ multiplex PCR; TCRdb's copy has only in-frame clones and lacks some. Of about 820,000 clones listed, 80% to 95% are singletons. Naive CD8 cells lacked CD45RO, underwent positive selection for CCR7 and left out terminally differentiated effector memory CD45RA+ cells. Sequencing used naive CD8+ T cells sorted from blood. These receptors were collected from a man aged 25 to 40 in good health.

The chain recombines TRBV2 with TRBJ1-4, with D hard to call. The V end was cut by 5 bases, the J end by 1 base, with 8 bases between. Germline-derived CDR1 and CDR2 are SNHLY and FYNNEI. This CDR3 is built from 14 residues. The CDR3 region has the DNA TGTGCCAGCAGTCCCGTTGGAACTAATGAAAAACTGTTTTTT. It codes for CASSPVGTNEKLFF. The full variable domain, completed using reference TRBV2 and TRBJ1-4, is EPEVTQTPSHQVTQMGQEVILRCVPISNHLYFYWYRQILGQKVEFLVSFYNNEISEKSEIFDDQFSVERPDGSNFTLKIRSTKLEDSAMYFCASSPVGTNEKLFFGSGTQLSVL.

The chain joins TRBV7-9 to TRBJ2-2; weak D call: TRBD2 (6 bases). Germline loops: CDR1 SEHNR, CDR2 FQNEAQ (reference sequence). This CDR3 comprises 12 residues. V was pared by 5 bases and J by 6 bases, with 7 bases between. CDR3 coding DNA: TGTGCCAGCAGCCGGGGGTCCGGGGAGCTGTTTTTT. Translation gives CASSRGSGELFF. Complete variable domain (other parts from reference TRBV7-9 and TRBJ2-2): DTGVSQNPRHKITKRGQNVTFRCDPISEHNRLYWYRQTLGQGPEFLTYFQNEAQLEKSRLLSDRFSAERPKGSFSTLEIQRTEQGDSAMYLCASSRGSGELFFGEGSRLTVL.

The chain recombines TRBV4-1 with TRBJ1-4, with D uncertain. Trimming stripped 5 bases from V and 3 bases from J, with 13 bases between. Germline V lookup: CDR1 MGHRA, CDR2 YSYEKL. The CDR3 totals 15 residues. The CDR3 nucleotides are TGCGCCAGCAGCTCAACGACCAGCCCTAATGAAAAACTGTTTTTT. This sequence encodes CASSSTTSPNEKLFF.

This chain joins TRBV9 and TRBJ2-1; 14 nucleotides match TRBD2. Losses at the gene ends were 4 bases for V and 3 bases for J; bases not matched to a gene: 6. The CDR3 has 17 residues. Germline loops: CDR1 SGDLS, CDR2 YYNGEE. CDR3 sequence reads: CASSPRTSGRLYNEQFF. In DNA, the CDR3 is TGTGCCAGCAGCCCACGGACTAGCGGGAGGCTCTACAATGAGCAGTTCTTC.

CDR3 sequence reads: CASSSTTGSYEQYF. CDR3 DNA sequence: TGTGCCAGCAGCTCAACGACAGGGTCTTACGAGCAGTACTTC. This chain links TRBV9 with TRBJ2-7; 7 bases align to TRBD1. CDR3 size: 14 residues. Unmatched junction bases numbered 8, after V lost 4 bases and J lost 4 bases. Germline V gene sequence: CDR1 SGDLS, CDR2 YYNGEE.

V is TRBV29-1 and J is TRBJ2-7; D assignment may be TRBD1 or TRBD2 (5 bases each). Trimming removed 1 base from V and 0 bases from J, with 19 bases in between. The germline V gene has CDR1 SQVTM and CDR2 ANQGSEA. This CDR3 is built from 17 residues. CDR3 region: CSVEARGRVQSSYEQYF. CDR3 nucleotides: TGCAGCGTTGAAGCCCGGGGCAGGGTTCAAAGCTCCTACGAGCAGTACTTC.

This rearrangement joins TRBV27 to TRBJ2-7; perhaps TRBD1 as D (5 bases). This CDR3 region has 14 residues. The germline V gene has CDR1 MNHEY and CDR2 SMNVEV (reference sequence). V was pared by 5 bases and J by 3 bases, with 14 bases between. The DNA for the CDR3 is TGTGCCAGCAGTCCAGGGATCAGAAGCTACGAGCAGTACTTC. Amino acid sequence: CASSPGIRSYEQYF.

The rearrangement uses TRBV13 and TRBJ2-1, with D maybe TRBD2 (5 bases). The CDR3 spans 15 residues. The V gene lost 3 bases and the J gene lost 9 bases, with 18 bases spanning the gap. In germline, CDR1 is PRHDT, CDR2 FYEKMQ (reference sequence). CDR3 coding DNA: TGTGCCAGCAGCTTTAGGACTGGCCGATTTGGTGAGCAGTTCTTC. This codes for CASSFRTGRFGEQFF.